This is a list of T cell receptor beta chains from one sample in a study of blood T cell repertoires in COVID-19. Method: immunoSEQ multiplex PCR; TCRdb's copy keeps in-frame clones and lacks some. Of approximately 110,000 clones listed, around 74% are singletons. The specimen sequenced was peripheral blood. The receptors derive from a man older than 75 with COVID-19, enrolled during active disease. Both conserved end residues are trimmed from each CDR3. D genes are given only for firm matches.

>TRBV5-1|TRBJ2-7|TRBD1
ASSRGQGSSYEQY
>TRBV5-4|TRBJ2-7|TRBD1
ASSPRQGVYEQY
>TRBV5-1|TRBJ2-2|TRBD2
ASRPSGGNTGELF
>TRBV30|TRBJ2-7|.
AWSAEGEQY
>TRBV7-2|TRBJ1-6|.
ASSLGQGKPLH
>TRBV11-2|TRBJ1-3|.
ASSLTRTDGNTIY
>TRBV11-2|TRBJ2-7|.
ASSHSRGPYEQY
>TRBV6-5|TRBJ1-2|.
ASSYSSRQVYGYT
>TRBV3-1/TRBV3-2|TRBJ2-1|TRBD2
ASSSIGGAGSSYNEQF
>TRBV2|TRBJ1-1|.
ASRYLTGFMNTEAF
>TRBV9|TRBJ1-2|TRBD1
ASSPGQGAEVGYT
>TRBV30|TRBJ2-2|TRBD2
AWSWGLADANTGELF
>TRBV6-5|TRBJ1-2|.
ASTRGSPPEDGYT
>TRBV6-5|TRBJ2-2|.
ASSRTGFDTGELF
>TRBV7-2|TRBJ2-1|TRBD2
ASSPLPAGTSYNEQF
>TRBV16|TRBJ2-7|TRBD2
ASSLGLAGPGSNEQY
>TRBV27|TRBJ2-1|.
ASSSGGNEQF
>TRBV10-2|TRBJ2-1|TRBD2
AIGTSLYNEQF